The 5 T cell receptor beta chains below were found in one sample sequenced in a study of blood T cell repertoires in COVID-19. Some clones are missing from TCRdb's copy, which holds only in-frame ones; the method was immunoSEQ multiplex PCR. The sample lists 250,000 to 350,000 clones; roughly nine tenths were seen once. Material for sequencing was PBMCs or T cells enriched from blood (not recorded which). Receptors originate from a man aged 55 to 70 who had recovered from COVID-19.

CDR3 coding DNA: TGTGCCAGCAGCTTAGCGGGAGGTCTATCCGGTGAGCAGTTCTTC. It codes for CASSLAGGLSGEQFF. The chain carries TRBV7-9 and TRBJ2-1; D possibly corresponds to TRBD2 (6 bases). Germline CDR1 reads SEHNR; CDR2 reads FQNEAQ (reference sequence). This CDR3 comprises 15 residues. V was cut by 0 bases and J by 9 bases, with 15 bases left in between.

This clone was counted once. The CDR3 reads CASSERTGQEQYF. The DNA for the CDR3 is TGTGCCAGCAGTGAAAGGACAGGGCAAGAGCAGTACTTC. The J gene is TRBJ2-7, the V gene TRBV6-1; the match to TRBD1 covers 8 bases. Germline V gene sequence: CDR1 MNHNS, CDR2 SASEGT. Trimming removed 2 bases from V and 7 bases from J; junction bases left unmatched: 4. This CDR3 region has 13 residues.

DNA of the CDR3: TGTGCCAGCAGCTTAGGTACAGGGAGTAATCAGCCCCAGCATTTT. As protein: CASSLGTGSNQPQHF. The chain is built from TRBV7-9 and TRBJ1-5, with a tentative D call TRBD1 (6 bases). The CDR3 totals 15 residues. CDR1 SEHNR and CDR2 FQNEAQ come from the germline V gene (reference sequence). Trimming took off 1 base at V and 4 bases at J, with 11 bases between the two ends.

This rearrangement joins TRBV19 to TRBJ1-5; tentatively, D is TRBD1 (5 bases). With 1 base removed from V and 2 bases from J, the gap between germline ends came to 9 bases. Germline V gene data show CDR1 as LNHDA and CDR2 as SQIVND (reference sequence). This CDR3 is built from 15 residues. CDR3 sequence reads: CASSIGGGGNQPQHF. CDR3 nucleotide sequence: TGTGCCAGTAGTATAGGGGGGGGTGGCAATCAGCCCCAGCATTTT. The full variable domain, with the rest looked up from reference TRBV19 and TRBJ1-5, is DGGITQSPKYLFRKEGQNVTLSCEQNLNHDAMYWYRQDPGQGLRLIYYSQIVNDFQKGDIAEGYSVSREKKESFPLTVTSAQKNPTAFYLCASSIGGGGNQPQHFGDGTRLSIL.

V and J are TRBV19 and TRBJ2-5; D is perhaps TRBD1 (6 bases). V was cut by 5 bases and J by 7 bases, with 17 bases left in between. There are 14 residues in the CDR3. Germline lookup yields CDR1 LNHDA and CDR2 SQIVND (reference sequence). CDR3 DNA: TGTGCCAGTAGTGGAGGACAGTCGACAAGGACCCAGTACTTC. Protein sequence: CASSGGQSTRTQYF.